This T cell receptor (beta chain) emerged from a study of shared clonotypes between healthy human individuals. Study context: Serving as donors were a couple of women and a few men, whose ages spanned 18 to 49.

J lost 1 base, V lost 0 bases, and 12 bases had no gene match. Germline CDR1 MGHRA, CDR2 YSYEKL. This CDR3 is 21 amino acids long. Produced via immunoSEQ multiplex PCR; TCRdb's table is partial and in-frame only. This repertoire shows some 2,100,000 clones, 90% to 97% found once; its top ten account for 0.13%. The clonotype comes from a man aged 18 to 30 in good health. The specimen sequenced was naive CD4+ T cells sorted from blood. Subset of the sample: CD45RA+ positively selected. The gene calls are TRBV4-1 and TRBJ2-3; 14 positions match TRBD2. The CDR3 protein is CASSQDRTSGRPLVGTDTQYF. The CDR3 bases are TGCGCCAGCAGCCAAGATCGGACTAGCGGGAGGCCCCTAGTCGGCACAGATACGCAGTATTTT.